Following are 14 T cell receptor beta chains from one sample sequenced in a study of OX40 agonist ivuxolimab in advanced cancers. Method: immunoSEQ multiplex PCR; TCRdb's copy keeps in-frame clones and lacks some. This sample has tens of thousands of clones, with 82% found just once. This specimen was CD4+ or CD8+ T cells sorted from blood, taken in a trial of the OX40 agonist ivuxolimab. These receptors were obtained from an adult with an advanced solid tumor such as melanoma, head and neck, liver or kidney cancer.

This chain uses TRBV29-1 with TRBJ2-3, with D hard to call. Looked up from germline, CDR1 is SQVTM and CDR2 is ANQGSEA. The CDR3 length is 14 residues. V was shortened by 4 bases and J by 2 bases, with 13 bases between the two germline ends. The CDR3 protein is CSVGGQYYTDTQYF. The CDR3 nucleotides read TGCAGCGTTGGTGGGCAATACTACACAGATACGCAGTATTTT.

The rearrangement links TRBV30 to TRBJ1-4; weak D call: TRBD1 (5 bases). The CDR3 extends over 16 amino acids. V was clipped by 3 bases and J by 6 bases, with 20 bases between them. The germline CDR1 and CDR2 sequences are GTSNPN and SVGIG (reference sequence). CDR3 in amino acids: CAWSPKGAGVDEKLFF. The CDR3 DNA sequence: TGTGCCTGGAGCCCCAAGGGCGCGGGGGTCGATGAAAAACTGTTTTTT.

The CDR3 DNA is TGCGCCAGCAGCAGATGGGACTCCTTGGGCACCGGGGAGCTGTTTTTT. Protein sequence: CASSRWDSLGTGELFF. V is TRBV4-3 and J is TRBJ2-2; the D gene is possibly TRBD2 (6 bases). V was cut by 5 bases and J by 4 bases, with 17 bases left in between. CDR1 and CDR2 from the germline V gene are LGHNA and YSLEER. The CDR3 contains 16 residues.

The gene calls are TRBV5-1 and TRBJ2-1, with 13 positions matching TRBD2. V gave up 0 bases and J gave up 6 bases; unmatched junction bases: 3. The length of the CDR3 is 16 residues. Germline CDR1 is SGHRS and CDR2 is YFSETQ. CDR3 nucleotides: TGCGCCAGCAGCTTGGGACTAGCGGGGGGCTTCAATGAGCAGTTCTTC. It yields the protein CASSLGLAGGFNEQFF.

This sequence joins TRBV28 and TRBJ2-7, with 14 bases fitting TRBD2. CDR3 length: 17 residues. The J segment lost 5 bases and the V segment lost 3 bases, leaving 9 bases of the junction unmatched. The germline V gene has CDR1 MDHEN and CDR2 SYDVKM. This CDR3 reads CASSLSGTSGRMNEQYF. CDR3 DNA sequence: TGTGCCAGCAGTTTGTCCGGGACTAGCGGGAGAATGAACGAGCAGTACTTC.

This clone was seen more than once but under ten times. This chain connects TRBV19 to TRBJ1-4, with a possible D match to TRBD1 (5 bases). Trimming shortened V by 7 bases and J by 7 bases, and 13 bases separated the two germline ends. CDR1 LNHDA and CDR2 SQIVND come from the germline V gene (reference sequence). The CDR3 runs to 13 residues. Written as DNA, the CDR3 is TGTGCCAGTATCCCGGGACGGGGTGAAAAACTGTTTTTT. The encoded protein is CASIPGRGEKLFF.

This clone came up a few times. CDR3 amino acids: CAIGGNYNEQFF. DNA for the CDR3: TGTGCCATCGGAGGAAATTACAATGAGCAGTTCTTC. The chain recombines TRBV10-3 with TRBJ2-1; D is possibly TRBD2 (5 bases). The CDR3 is made up of 12 amino acids. Germline loops: CDR1 ENHRY, CDR2 SYGVKD. Trimming took off 8 bases at V and 4 bases at J, with 9 bases between the two ends.

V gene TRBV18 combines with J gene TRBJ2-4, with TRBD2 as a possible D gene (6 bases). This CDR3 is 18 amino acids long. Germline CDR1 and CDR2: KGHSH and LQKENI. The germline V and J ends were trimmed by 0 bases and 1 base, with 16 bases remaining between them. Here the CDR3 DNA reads TGTGCCAGCTCACCACCAATCGGGGCTCTAGCGGCCAAAAACATTCAGTACTTC. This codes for CASSPPIGALAAKNIQYF.

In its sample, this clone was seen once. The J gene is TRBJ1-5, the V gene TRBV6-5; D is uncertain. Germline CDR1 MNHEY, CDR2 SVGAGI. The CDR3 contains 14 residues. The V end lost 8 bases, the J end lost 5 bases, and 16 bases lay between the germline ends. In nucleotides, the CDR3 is TGTGCCAGCCGCCCGCCCGGGCTGGATCAGCCCCAGCATTTT. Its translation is CASRPPGLDQPQHF.

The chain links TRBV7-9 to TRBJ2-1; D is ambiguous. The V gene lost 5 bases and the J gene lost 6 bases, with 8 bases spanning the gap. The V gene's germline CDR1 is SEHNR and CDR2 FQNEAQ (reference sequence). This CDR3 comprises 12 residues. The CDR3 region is CASSVDANEQFF. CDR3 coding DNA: TGTGCCAGCAGCGTTGACGCCAATGAGCAGTTCTTC.

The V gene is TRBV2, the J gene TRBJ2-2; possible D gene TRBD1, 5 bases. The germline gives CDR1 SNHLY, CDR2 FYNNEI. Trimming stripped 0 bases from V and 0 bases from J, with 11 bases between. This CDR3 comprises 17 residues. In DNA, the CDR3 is TGTGCCAGCAGTGAAGCTGAGGAAGGGGCGAACACCGGGGAGCTGTTTTTT. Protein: CASSEAEEGANTGELFF.

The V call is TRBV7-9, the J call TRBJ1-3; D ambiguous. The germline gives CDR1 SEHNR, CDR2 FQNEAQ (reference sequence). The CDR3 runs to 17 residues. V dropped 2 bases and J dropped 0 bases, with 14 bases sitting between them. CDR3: CASSLPLGHDSGNTIYF. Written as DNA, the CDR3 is TGTGCCAGCAGCTTACCACTGGGCCATGACTCTGGAAACACCATATATTTT. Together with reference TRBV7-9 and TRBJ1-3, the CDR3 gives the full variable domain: DTGVSQNPRHKITKRGQNVTFRCDPISEHNRLYWYRQTLGQGPEFLTYFQNEAQLEKSRLLSDRFSAERPKGSFSTLEIQRTEQGDSAMYLCASSLPLGHDSGNTIYFGEGSWLTVV.

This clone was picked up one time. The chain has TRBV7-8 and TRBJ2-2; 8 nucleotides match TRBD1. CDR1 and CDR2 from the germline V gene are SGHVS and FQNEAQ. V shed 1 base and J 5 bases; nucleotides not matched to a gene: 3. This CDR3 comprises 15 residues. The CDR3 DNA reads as TGTGCCAGCAGCTTAGGACAGGGGAGGACCGGGGAGCTGTTTTTT. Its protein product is CASSLGQGRTGELFF.

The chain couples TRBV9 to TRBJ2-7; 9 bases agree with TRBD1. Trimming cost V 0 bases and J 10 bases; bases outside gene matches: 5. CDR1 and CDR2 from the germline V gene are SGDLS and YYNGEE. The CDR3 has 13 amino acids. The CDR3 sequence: CASSVEGTGLQYF. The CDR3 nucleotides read TGTGCCAGCAGCGTAGAAGGGACAGGGCTCCAGTACTTC.